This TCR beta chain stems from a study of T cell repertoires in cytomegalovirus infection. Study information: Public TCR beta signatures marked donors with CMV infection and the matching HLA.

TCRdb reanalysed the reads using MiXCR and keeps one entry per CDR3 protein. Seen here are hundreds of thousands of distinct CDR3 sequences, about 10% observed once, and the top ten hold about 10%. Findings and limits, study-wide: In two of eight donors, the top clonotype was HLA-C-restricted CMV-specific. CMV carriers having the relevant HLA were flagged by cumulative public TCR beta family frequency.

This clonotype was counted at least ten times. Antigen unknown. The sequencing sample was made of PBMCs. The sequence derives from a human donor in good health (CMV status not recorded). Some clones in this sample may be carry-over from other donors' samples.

The CDR3 DNA reads TGTGCCATCAGGCGGACAGGGGATTGGGGTGAGCAGTTCTTC. Translation: CAIRRTGDWGEQFF. The rearrangement uses TRBV10-3 and TRBJ2-1; 9 bases agree with TRBD1. The junction had 9 bases not matched to a gene; V was cut back by 6 bases and J by 9 bases. Germline CDR1 ENHRY, CDR2 SYGVKD. The CDR3 contains 14 residues.